The sequence of this TCR beta chain was determined in a study of T cell responses to AZD1222 COVID-19 vaccine. CDR3 length: 15 residues. V was clipped by 1 base and J by 7 bases, with 11 bases between them. Germline V lookup: CDR1 LGHDT, CDR2 YNNKEL (reference sequence). Study results and caveats: Repertoire sampling occurred only after the peak T cell response. White British ancestry dominated among donors, who included more females, and clonal diversity was possibly underestimated. Spike-spanning, vaccine-associated CD4 TCRs were dominant at 160-218 and 743-854.

In regard to this clone: Its antigen is unknown.

Profiling relied on immunoSEQ multiplex PCR, and the TCRdb table lists in-frame clones only, not all of them. The sample includes about 100,000 clones, about 90% of them seen just once. The receptor was isolated from an adult in good health. The chain combines TRBV3-1 (or the pseudogene TRBV3-2) with TRBJ1-6; TRBD1 might be the D (5 bases). The material sequenced was peripheral blood, taken on day 0 of AZD1222 vaccination. The CDR3 region has the DNA TGTGCCAGCAGCCAAGGGGACCTGCAGAATTCACCCCTCCACTTT. It translates to CASSQGDLQNSPLHF.